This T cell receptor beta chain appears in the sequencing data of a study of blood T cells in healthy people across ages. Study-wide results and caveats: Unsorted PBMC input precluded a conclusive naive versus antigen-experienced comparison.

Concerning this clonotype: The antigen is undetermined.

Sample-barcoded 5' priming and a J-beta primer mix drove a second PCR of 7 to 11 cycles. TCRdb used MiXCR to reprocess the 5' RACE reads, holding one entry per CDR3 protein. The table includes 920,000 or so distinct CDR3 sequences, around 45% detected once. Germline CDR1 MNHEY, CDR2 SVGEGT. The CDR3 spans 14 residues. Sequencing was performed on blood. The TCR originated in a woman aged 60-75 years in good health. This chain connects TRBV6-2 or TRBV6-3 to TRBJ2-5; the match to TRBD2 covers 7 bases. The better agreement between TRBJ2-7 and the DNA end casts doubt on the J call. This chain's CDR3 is CASSYGAGRYEQYF. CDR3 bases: TGTGCCAGCAGTTACGGAGCGGGAAGGTACGAGCAGTACTTC.